A single sample gave rise to the 8 T cell receptor beta chains below, sequenced in a study of blood T cell repertoires in COVID-19. Using immunoSEQ multiplex PCR, the repertoire was profiled, and TCRdb retains in-frame clones only, with some absent. The sample yields around 300,000 clones, more than 80% seen once. The sample consisted of peripheral blood. The receptors were sampled from a woman in her twenties or thirties with COVID-19, enrolled during active disease.

J is TRBJ1-5 and V is TRBV6-5; 9 nucleotides align to TRBD1. CDR3 size: 13 residues. V was pared by 6 bases and J by 7 bases, with 4 bases of the junction left unmatched. CDR1 and CDR2 from the germline V gene are MNHEY and SVGAGI. CDR3 coding DNA: TGTGCCAGCAGACAGGGGGCAGGACAGCCCCAGCATTTT. Translated: CASRQGAGQPQHF.

The rearrangement uses TRBV2 and TRBJ2-2, with 9 bases fitting TRBD1. Germline-derived CDR1 and CDR2 are SNHLY and FYNNEI. This CDR3 is built from 15 residues. V shed 5 bases, J shed 4 bases, and the junction held 5 bases outside the gene matches. The CDR3 sequence: CASSWVTGGTGELFF. The CDR3 nucleotides are TGTGCCAGCAGTTGGGTGACAGGGGGCACCGGGGAGCTGTTTTTT.

The V call is TRBV10-1, the J call TRBJ2-1; a possible D gene is TRBD1 (7 bases). Per germline, CDR1 WNHNN and CDR2 SYGVQD (reference sequence). This CDR3 region has 15 residues. V lost 3 bases and J lost 8, with 17 bases in between. CDR3: CASSDRSGGKHEQFF. The DNA of the CDR3 is TGCGCCAGCAGTGATCGTTCAGGGGGGAAACATGAGCAGTTCTTC.

The CDR3 DNA reads TGTGCCAGCAGCGTAGACGTGGGGGGGACGGCTGGGGCCAACGTCCTGACTTTC. As protein: CASSVDVGGTAGANVLTF. The rearrangement uses TRBV9 and TRBJ2-6; TRBD2 matches at 7 bases. The ends lost 0 bases at V and 2 bases at J; junction bases unmatched: 8. This CDR3 spans 18 amino acids. Germline CDR1 SGDLS, CDR2 YYNGEE.

The V call is TRBV7-8, the J call TRBJ2-5; maybe TRBD1 (6 bases). The V gene lost 1 base and the J gene lost 5 bases, with 14 bases spanning the gap. CDR1 and CDR2 from the germline V gene are SGHVS and FQNEAQ. This CDR3 is built from 15 residues. The CDR3 coding sequence is TGTGCCAGCAGCTTAGGGCAGGGGCGGAGGGAGACCCAGTACTTC. It is translated as CASSLGQGRRETQYF.

The chain uses TRBV7-9 and TRBJ2-5; TRBD2 aligns across 7 bases. This CDR3 is 15 amino acids long. Germline V lookup: CDR1 SEHNR, CDR2 FQNEAQ (reference sequence). V lost 6 bases and J lost 2; bases outside the gene matches: 9. The CDR3 sequence: CASSGLSGTQETQYF. The CDR3 nucleotides read TGTGCCAGCAGTGGCTTGAGCGGGACTCAAGAGACCCAGTACTTC.

This clone has just a few counts. The rearrangement uses TRBV20-1 and TRBJ2-7; 8 bases are a match to TRBD1. V was clipped by 3 bases and J by 3 bases; unmatched bases: 4. Germline values: CDR1 DFQATT, CDR2 SNEGSKA (reference sequence). The CDR3 sequence is 13 residues long. Here the CDR3 DNA reads TGCAGTGCTAGTGGCAGGGGGCGCTACGAGCAGTACTTC. This translates into CSASGRGRYEQYF.

The rearrangement joins TRBV5-4 to TRBJ1-6; D uncertain. Per germline, CDR1 SGHNT and CDR2 YYREEE (reference sequence). The V and J ends lost 0 bases and 4 bases respectively, with 8 bases between them. The CDR3 is 15 residues long. DNA of the CDR3: TGTGCCAGCAGCTTGGCGGCGGGATATAATTCACCCCTCCACTTT. It codes for CASSLAAGYNSPLHF. Based on the CDR3 plus reference TRBV5-4 and TRBJ1-6, the full variable domain is ETGVTQSPTHLIKTRGQQVTLRCSSQSGHNTVSWYQQALGQGPQFIFQYYREEENGRGNFPPRFSGLQFPNYSSELNVNALELDDSALYLCASSLAAGYNSPLHFGNGTRLTVT.